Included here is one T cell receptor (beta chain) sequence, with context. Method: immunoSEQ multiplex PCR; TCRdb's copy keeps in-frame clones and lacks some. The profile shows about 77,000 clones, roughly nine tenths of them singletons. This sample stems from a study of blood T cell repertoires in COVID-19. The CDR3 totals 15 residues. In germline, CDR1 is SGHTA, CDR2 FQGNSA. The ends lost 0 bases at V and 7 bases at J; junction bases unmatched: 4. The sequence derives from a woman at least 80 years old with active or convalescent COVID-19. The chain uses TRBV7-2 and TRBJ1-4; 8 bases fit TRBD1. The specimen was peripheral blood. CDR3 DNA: TGTGCCAGCAGCTTAGCGATAGGGACAGGTGAAAAACTGTTTTTT. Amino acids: CASSLAIGTGEKLFF.